Listed below are T cell receptor beta chains from one sample, sequenced in a study of T cell clonotyping in hematopoietic cell transplantation. The repertoire was sequenced with immunoSEQ multiplex PCR; TCRdb's copy has only in-frame clones and lacks some. The table lists 70,000 or so clones, around 94% of them singletons. The sample comprised peripheral blood mononuclear cells. Every receptor here comes from a man aged 45-65 years in good health. Some clones in this sample may be carry-over from other donors' samples. Both conserved end residues are part of each CDR3. The D gene is left open where the match is weak. The size entry is marked missing in some rows and otherwise reads once, few, many or a size class.

v_gene	j_gene	d_gene	abundance	CDR3aa	CDR3nt
TRBV7-2	TRBJ1-5	-	-	CASSLGAGTGQPQHF	TGTGCCAGCAGCTTAGGCGCGGGCACGGGTCAGCCCCAGCATTTT
TRBV28	TRBJ2-7	TRBD1	-	CASSSSSGQGSSYEQYF	TGTGCCAGCAGTTCCAGTTCGGGACAGGGGAGCTCCTACGAGCAGTACTTC
TRBV25-1	TRBJ2-1	TRBD2	-	CASSVAGLYNEQFF	TGTGCCAGCAGTGTAGCGGGGCTATACAATGAGCAGTTCTTC
TRBV28	TRBJ1-4	-	-	CASRNTGYEKLFF	TGTGCCAGCAGGAATACTGGGTATGAAAAACTGTTTTTT
TRBV5-4	TRBJ1-6	-	-	CASSLASGITYNSPLHF	TGTGCCAGCAGCTTGGCCTCGGGGATCACCTATAATTCACCCCTCCACTTT
TRBV2	TRBJ2-7	TRBD2	-	CASSDGEGRLEQYF	TGTGCCAGCAGTGATGGGGAGGGCCGCCTCGAGCAGTACTTC
TRBV5-1	TRBJ2-3	-	-	CASSLYEGGNYF	TGCGCCAGCAGCTTGTACGAGGGGGGGAATTATTTT
TRBV29-1	TRBJ2-5	-	-	CSVELGETQYF	TGCAGCGTTGAATTAGGGGAGACCCAGTACTTC
TRBV27	TRBJ1-6	TRBD1	-	CASSLSTGGYSPLHF	TGTGCCAGCAGTTTATCGACAGGGGGCTATTCACCCCTCCACTTT
TRBV14	TRBJ2-7	TRBD2	-	CASSLRLAPNYEQYF	TGTGCCAGCAGCCTGAGACTAGCGCCAAACTACGAGCAGTACTTC
TRBV5-1	TRBJ2-5	-	-	CASSLQETQYF	TGCGCCAGCAGCTTGCAAGAGACCCAGTACTTC
TRBV5-6	TRBJ2-2	-	-	CASSLGPSLSGELFF	TGTGCCAGCAGCTTGGGTCCTAGTCTCTCCGGGGAGCTGTTTTTT
TRBV6-5	TRBJ2-7	-	few	CASSYSWGDYEQYF	TGTGCCAGCAGTTACTCTTGGGGGGACTACGAGCAGTACTTC
TRBV4-1	TRBJ2-3	-	-	CASSQGYGRTDTQYF	TGCGCCAGCAGCCAAGGGTACGGACGCACAGATACGCAGTATTTT
TRBV19	TRBJ1-2	-	-	CASSTQSAGYTF	TGTGCCAGTAGTACACAATCGGCTGGCTACACCTTC
TRBV7-3	TRBJ2-7	TRBD1	-	CASSFTGGYEQYF	TGTGCCAGCAGCTTTACAGGGGGCTACGAGCAGTACTTC
TRBV30	TRBJ1-2	-	-	CAWRFRPERGYTF	TGTGCCTGGAGGTTTCGCCCAGAGCGAGGCTACACCTTC
TRBV6-5	TRBJ1-4	-	-	CASSYGRGGEKLFF	TGTGCCAGCAGTTACGGGAGGGGGGGCGAAAAACTGTTTTTT
TRBV9	TRBJ1-2	TRBD1	-	CASSEGTGGNYGYTF	TGTGCCAGCAGCGAAGGGACAGGGGGTAACTATGGCTACACCTTC
TRBV29-1	TRBJ1-1	-	-	CSGNRGMNTEAFF	TGCAGCGGAAACCGGGGGATGAACACTGAAGCTTTCTTT
TRBV29-1	TRBJ2-3	TRBD1	-	CSEDRGQTQYF	TGCAGCGAAGACAGGGGGCAAACGCAGTATTTT
TRBV2	TRBJ2-1	-	-	CASSSATSSRSYNEQFF	TGTGCCAGCAGTTCCGCGACCTCATCCCGCTCCTACAATGAGCAGTTCTTC
TRBV7-3	TRBJ2-5	TRBD2	once	CASSPSGGARETQYF	TGTGCCAGCTCGCCCTCGGGGGGGGCGCGGGAGACCCAGTACTTC
TRBV29-1	TRBJ1-5	-	-	CSAQEFSNQPQHF	TGCAGCGCCCAAGAGTTTAGCAATCAGCCCCAGCATTTT
TRBV9	TRBJ2-5	TRBD2	-	CASSYSGGAGETQYF	TGTGCCAGCAGCTATAGCGGGGGGGCCGGAGAGACCCAGTACTTC
TRBV4-1	TRBJ2-7	-	-	CASSQVGLSSYEQYF	TGCGCCAGCAGCCAAGTAGGGTTAAGCTCCTACGAGCAGTACTTC
TRBV29-1	TRBJ2-3	-	-	CSVSPGRTDTQYF	TGCAGCGTTTCTCCGGGCCGCACAGATACGCAGTATTTT